Described below is a single T cell receptor beta chain sequence and its context. Patients who underwent sequencing had shown CD8+CD57+ cell expansion by flow cytometry. This entry comes from a study of CD8+CD57+ T cells in acquired aplastic anemia. The junction had 6 bases not matched to a gene; V was cut back by 7 bases and J by 7 bases. This CDR3 region has 12 residues. Germline CDR1 SQVTM, CDR2 ANQGSEA. Genomic DNA acted as the template from which TCR beta VDJ combination and CDR3 sequence profiling were carried out. MiXCR, applied by TCRdb to the reads, yields one record per CDR3 protein. The sample holds about 160,000 distinct CDR3 sequences, around half seen once.

The sample taken for sequencing was sorted CD4+, CD8+, or CD8+CD57+ T cells (not recorded which) from PBMCs. This TCR derives from a human donor with aplastic anemia. The rearrangement links TRBV29-1 to TRBJ2-2; the match to TRBD1 covers 7 bases. CDR3 region: CSAEQGSGELFF. In nucleotides, the CDR3 is TGCAGCGCCGAACAGGGGAGCGGGGAGCTGTTTTTT.